This TCR beta chain appears in the sequencing data of a study of OX40 agonist ivuxolimab in advanced cancers. This clone ranks as medium-sized (0.01 to 0.1%). Some clones are missing from TCRdb's copy, which holds only in-frame ones; the method was immunoSEQ multiplex PCR. Among tens of thousands of clones listed, 89% were seen once. The V segment lost 0 bases and the J segment 8 bases; nucleotides outside the gene matches: 7. Germline lookup yields CDR1 LGHNT and CDR2 FRNRAP. The length of the CDR3 is 15 residues. Sequencing used CD4+ or CD8+ T cells sorted from blood, obtained in a trial of the OX40 agonist ivuxolimab. The chain has TRBV12-5 and TRBJ2-1; 7 bases line up with TRBD1. This clonotype originated in an adult with an advanced solid tumor such as melanoma, head and neck, liver or kidney cancer. CDR3 sequence reads: CASGLVRGTDHEQFF. CDR3 nucleotide sequence: TGTGCTAGTGGTTTGGTACGTGGGACAGACCATGAGCAGTTCTTC. Drawing the rest from reference TRBV12-5 and TRBJ2-1, the complete variable domain is DARVTQTPRHKVTEMGQEVTMRCQPILGHNTVFWYRQTMMQGLELLAYFRNRAPLDDSGMPKDRFSAEMPDATLATLKIQPSEPRDSAVYFCASGLVRGTDHEQFFGPGTRLTVL.